The 18 T cell receptor beta chains listed next were all sequenced from one sample in a study of T-cell memory formation after mild COVID-19. TCRdb analysed the 5' RACE reads with MiXCR anew, one entry per CDR3 protein. The sample has a few hundred thousand distinct CDR3 sequences, 24% seen once. Sample: PBMCs or a T cell subset sorted from them (not recorded which). These receptors all come from an adult woman who had mild COVID-19 (a few samples of this study predate the infection). Cell type and time point are not known.

This clonotype was seen a single time. The chain combines TRBV7-9 with TRBJ2-5; 12 bases map to TRBD2. The CDR3 has 16 residues. V was pared by 3 bases and J by 5 bases, with 7 bases of the junction left unmatched. CDR1 SEHNR and CDR2 FQNEAQ come from the germline V gene (reference sequence). The CDR3: CASSFPTSGSIETQYF. As DNA, the CDR3 is TGTGCCAGCAGCTTTCCGACTAGCGGGAGTATTGAGACCCAGTACTTC.

The table lists this clonotype with a few counts. The genes are TRBV7-2 and TRBJ1-4; possibly TRBD1 for D (6 bases). V lost 5 bases, J lost 0 bases, and 22 bases lay in between. Germline assignment: CDR1 SGHTA and CDR2 FQGNSA. This CDR3 has 19 amino acids. The CDR3 sequence is CASSPLLDRVYATNEKLFF. Written as DNA, the CDR3 is TGTGCCAGCAGCCCTTTACTGGACAGAGTCTACGCAACTAATGAAAAACTGTTTTTT. Supplemented by reference TRBV7-2 and TRBJ1-4, the full variable domain reads GAGVSQSPSNKVTEKGKDVELRCDPISGHTALYWYRQSLGQGLEFLIYFQGNSAPDKSGLPSDRFSAERTGGSVSTLTIQRTQQEDSAVYLCASSPLLDRVYATNEKLFFGSGTQLSVL.

This chain uses TRBV7-2 with TRBJ2-3; TRBD2 matches 11 bases. V trimming: 2 bases; J trimming: 6 bases; junction bases outside the gene matches: 22. Germline CDR1 reads SGHTA; CDR2 reads FQGNSA. CDR3 size: 21 residues. The CDR3 bases are TGTGCCAGCAGCTTATCCCTCTACTCAACCCTTAGCGGGAGGGCCTGGGATACGCAGTATTTT. It codes for CASSLSLYSTLSGRAWDTQYF.

CDR3 amino acids: CASSLEDRRNTGELFF. The DNA of the CDR3 is TGCGCCAGCAGCTTGGAGGACAGGCGGAACACCGGGGAGCTGTTTTTT. The chain combines TRBV5-1 with TRBJ2-2; 7 nucleotides align to TRBD1. The V and J ends lost 0 bases and 1 base, in that order; junction bases with no gene match: 3. Germline values: CDR1 SGHRS, CDR2 YFSETQ. This CDR3 contains 16 residues.

The chain recombines TRBV13 with TRBJ2-7, with D tentatively TRBD2 (5 bases). CDR3 length equals 14 residues. Germline CDR1 reads PRHDT; CDR2 reads FYEKMQ (reference sequence). The ends were cut back, 5 bases at V and 2 bases at J, with 13 bases in the middle. The CDR3 DNA reads as TGTGCCAGCAGCAAACGGTCCGGGGCCTACGAGCAGTACTTC. Its protein is CASSKRSGAYEQYF.

This clonotype was seen just once. This chain uses TRBV10-3 with TRBJ1-2; 7 bases align to TRBD1. V gave up 8 bases and J gave up 8 bases; unmatched junction bases: 20. This CDR3 spans 16 amino acids. In germline, CDR1 is ENHRY, CDR2 SYGVKD. The CDR3 loop is CAIAAPLNSTGSGYTF. DNA for the CDR3: TGTGCCATCGCTGCCCCCTTAAATTCGACAGGGTCCGGCTACACCTTC.

This clonotype has only a few counts. The chain uses TRBV6-6 and TRBJ2-7; D gene uncertain. Germline V gene sequence: CDR1 MNHNY, CDR2 SVGAGI (reference sequence). This CDR3 comprises 14 residues. V lost 5 bases and J lost 5, with 16 bases in between. DNA of the CDR3: TGTGCCAGCAGTCAACGTACTATTTTTGACGAGCAGTACTTC. This sequence encodes CASSQRTIFDEQYF.

This clonotype showed up just a few times. The rearrangement joins TRBV27 to TRBJ2-7; 7 nucleotides match TRBD2. With V trimmed by 6 bases and J by 7 bases, 9 bases remained unmatched. The CDR3 length is 13 residues. Per the germline V gene, CDR1 is MNHEY and CDR2 is SMNVEV (reference sequence). The CDR3 DNA follows: TGTGCCAGCAGCTTCTCGGGGGGTCGGGAGCAGTACTTC. Translated: CASSFSGGREQYF.

V usage is TRBV7-9 and J usage is TRBJ2-7; the match to TRBD1 covers 7 bases. Germline CDR1 reads SEHNR; CDR2 reads FQNEAQ (reference sequence). This CDR3 contains 15 residues. V lost 3 bases, J lost 6 bases, and 11 bases stayed unmatched. CDR3: CASSFLQNTGAEQYF. The CDR3 nucleotides read TGTGCCAGCAGCTTTCTACAGAATACAGGGGCCGAGCAGTACTTC.

In this sample, this clonotype turned up a few times. The rearrangement links TRBV5-5 to TRBJ2-5; the D gene is possibly TRBD1 (7 bases). Germline values: CDR1 SGHKS, CDR2 YYEKEE (reference sequence). This CDR3 has 14 residues. V dropped 5 bases and J dropped 7 bases, with 18 bases sitting between them. For the CDR3, the DNA is TGTGCCAGCAGTCCCACAGGGCAGGGGGGGACCCAGTACTTC. It specifies CASSPTGQGGTQYF. Together with reference TRBV5-5 and TRBJ2-5, the CDR3 gives the full variable domain: DAGVTQSPTHLIKTRGQQVTLRCSPISGHKSVSWYQQVLGQGPQFIFQYYEKEERGRGNFPDRFSARQFPNYSSELNVNALLLGDSALYLCASSPTGQGGTQYFGPGTRLLVL.

V is TRBV29-1 and J is TRBJ2-3; TRBD2 might be the D (6 bases). In germline, CDR1 is SQVTM, CDR2 ANQGSEA. The CDR3 is made up of 15 amino acids. V was cut by 0 bases and J by 4 bases, with 14 bases left in between. The CDR3 bases are TGCAGCGTTGAAGAGACGGGAGTGGGGTCAGATACGCAGTATTTT. This sequence encodes CSVEETGVGSDTQYF.

The sample holds a few counts of this clonotype. The V gene is TRBV20-1, the J gene TRBJ2-7; no clear D gene. This CDR3 has 10 amino acids. V was shortened by 3 bases and J by 4 bases, with 4 bases between the two germline ends. Germline assignment: CDR1 DFQATT and CDR2 SNEGSKA (reference sequence). The CDR3 nucleotides read TGCAGTGCTAGTCAGTACGAGCAGTACTTC. As protein: CSASQYEQYF.

The V and J genes are TRBV18 and TRBJ1-1; TRBD1 aligns across 8 bases. Germline loops: CDR1 KGHSH, CDR2 LQKENI. There are 15 residues in the CDR3. V lost 6 bases to trimming and J lost 2 bases; unmatched junction nucleotides: 8. The CDR3 reads CASSPDRGRNTEAFF. The CDR3 region has the DNA TGTGCCAGCTCGCCAGACAGGGGTCGAAACACTGAAGCTTTCTTT. The full variable domain, with the rest looked up from reference TRBV18 and TRBJ1-1, is NAGVMQNPRHLVRRRGQEARLRCSPMKGHSHVYWYRQLPEEGLKFMVYLQKENIIDESGMPKERFSAEFPKEGPSILRIQQVVRGDSAAYFCASSPDRGRNTEAFFGQGTRLTVV.

The gene calls are TRBV7-3 and TRBJ2-3; 10 positions match TRBD1. CDR1 is SGHTA, CDR2 FQGTGA, per germline. The CDR3 totals 15 residues. V lost 5 bases and J lost 3; bases outside the gene matches: 5. CDR3 nucleotides: TGTGCCAGCAGCCCTGGGACAGGGGTTACAGATACGCAGTATTTT. Its translation is CASSPGTGVTDTQYF. Full variable domain (outside the CDR3, taken from reference TRBV7-3 and TRBJ2-3): GAGVSQTPSNKVTEKGKYVELRCDPISGHTALYWYRQSLGQGPEFLIYFQGTGAADDSGLPNDRFFAVRPEGSVSTLKIQRTERGDSAVYLCASSPGTGVTDTQYFGPGTRLTVL.

The chain uses TRBV5-1 and TRBJ2-7; D is ambiguous. The CDR3 has 13 residues. The V end was cut by 1 base, the J end by 5 bases, with 10 bases between. Germline values: CDR1 SGHRS, CDR2 YFSETQ. DNA for the CDR3: TGCGCCAGCAGCTTGATAGATCGCCACGAGCAGTACTTC. Its protein is CASSLIDRHEQYF.

This clonotype occurred many times. The CDR3, as DNA: TGTGCCAGCAGCTTAGAACCCATGAACACTGAAGCTTTCTTT. Amino acid sequence: CASSLEPMNTEAFF. The chain links TRBV7-3 to TRBJ1-1, with D uncertain. V gave up 2 bases and J gave up 0 bases, with 7 bases separating them. Germline CDR1 reads SGHTA; CDR2 reads FQGTGA. The CDR3 is 14 residues long.

The rearrangement uses TRBV5-1 and TRBJ1-1; 10 bases map to TRBD1. After removal of 6 bases from V and 0 bases from J, the junction contained 5 bases not matched to a gene. The germline V gene has CDR1 SGHRS and CDR2 YFSETQ. The CDR3 consists of 15 residues. The CDR3 region has the DNA TGCGCCAGCAACCCGGGACAGGGGATGAACACTGAAGCTTTCTTT. Protein sequence: CASNPGQGMNTEAFF.

A few counts support this clonotype. The chain recombines TRBV12-3 or TRBV12-4 with TRBJ2-5; possible D gene TRBD1, 6 bases. Trimming stripped 5 bases from V and 3 bases from J, with 16 bases between. CDR3 size: 15 residues. Here the CDR3 DNA reads TGTGCCAGCAGTGGCTGGGGGCTCCCCAAAGAGACCCAGTACTTC. It yields the protein CASSGWGLPKETQYF.